The clone carrying this T cell receptor (beta chain) has a single count. Its specificity is not known. This specimen comes from a study of T-cell memory formation after mild COVID-19. Study context: TCR clusters were mostly donor specific. Findings of the study overall: From day 15 to 85, contracting clones were balanced between CD4 and CD8, whereas later expanders leaned toward CD4+. Most CD4+ clones that shrank were in CM and EM, while CD8+ ones turned up in EMRA.

TCRdb passed the 5' RACE reads through MiXCR, listing each CDR3 protein once. Of about 250,000 distinct CDR3 sequences listed, over 15% are singletons. Trimming cost V 5 bases and J 4 bases; bases outside gene matches: 8. The CDR3 has 16 residues. Germline V gives CDR1 SNHLY, CDR2 FYNNEI. Sequenced sample: PBMCs or a T cell subset sorted from them (not recorded which). The chain recombines TRBV2 with TRBJ2-2; 9 nucleotides line up with TRBD2. The sequence came from an adult woman who had mild COVID-19 (a few samples of this study predate the infection). Cell type and time point are not known. CDR3 DNA: TGTGCCAGCAGTAAGAGCGGGGGGCATAGCACCGGGGAGCTGTTTTTT. It is translated as CASSKSGGHSTGELFF.